The 29 T cell receptor beta chains below were found in one sample sequenced in a study of T cells after yellow fever vaccination. Each CDR3 protein gets one entry after TCRdb re-called the 5' RACE reads with MiXCR. This sample carries 510,000 or so distinct CDR3 sequences, under 25% of them seen once, and the ten largest clones take around 15%. Material: PBMCs, obtained 15 days after the yellow fever booster vaccination. These receptors originate from a man younger than 40 who received the YFV17D yellow fever vaccine.

This sequence joins TRBV9 and TRBJ1-2; D is perhaps TRBD1 (5 bases). V was cut by 3 bases and J by 5 bases, with 14 bases left in between. Per germline, CDR1 SGDLS and CDR2 YYNGEE. The CDR3 is made up of 14 amino acids. The CDR3 here is CASSAGGTPYGYTF. In DNA form, the CDR3 reads TGTGCCAGCAGCGCGGGGGGGACTCCTTATGGCTACACCTTC.

CDR3 amino acids: CASRETGTYEQYF. DNA of the CDR3: TGTGCCAGCAGAGAGACAGGGACCTACGAGCAGTACTTC. This chain connects TRBV2 to TRBJ2-7; TRBD1 agrees at 7 bases. The CDR3 spans 13 residues. The junction had 4 bases not matched to a gene; V was cut back by 6 bases and J by 2 bases. Germline lookup yields CDR1 SNHLY and CDR2 FYNNEI.

This clonotype occurred once. The chain links TRBV18 to TRBJ2-1; D is perhaps TRBD2 (5 bases). Germline V gives CDR1 KGHSH, CDR2 LQKENI. V dropped 4 bases and J dropped 0 bases, with 13 bases sitting between them. The CDR3 has 16 residues. The CDR3 DNA is TGTGCCAGCTCACGTTTCATAGGGAGCTCCTACAATGAGCAGTTCTTC. It specifies CASSRFIGSSYNEQFF.

V is TRBV29-1 and J is TRBJ2-7; D tentatively fits TRBD1 or TRBD2 (5 bases each). The CDR3 is made up of 12 amino acids. In germline, CDR1 is SQVTM, CDR2 ANQGSEA. V was trimmed by 7 bases and J by 6 bases, leaving 16 bases between them. In DNA, the CDR3 is TGCAGCGCATCAGGGAGTCGGGGCGAGCAGTACTTC. Translated, it gives CSASGSRGEQYF.

The chain has TRBV29-1 and TRBJ2-1; no clear D gene. The CDR3 length is 12 residues. V dropped 6 bases and J dropped 5 bases, with 11 bases sitting between them. The germline V gene encodes CDR1 SQVTM and CDR2 ANQGSEA. DNA of the CDR3: TGCAGCGTAAACACTTTGAACAATGAGCAGTTCTTC. It specifies CSVNTLNNEQFF.

V usage is TRBV4-3 and J usage is TRBJ2-5; D is perhaps TRBD1 (5 bases). The ends were cut back, 0 bases at V and 4 bases at J, with 15 bases in the middle. Germline-derived CDR1 and CDR2 are LGHNA and YSLEER. The CDR3 is made up of 16 amino acids. CDR3 in amino acids: CASSQDIGASGETQYF. CDR3 sequence (DNA): TGCGCCAGCAGCCAAGATATAGGGGCATCAGGAGAGACCCAGTACTTC.

The chain joins TRBV4-3 to TRBJ1-1; TRBD1 might be the D (6 bases). The CDR3 is made up of 13 amino acids. The V gene's germline CDR1 is LGHNA and CDR2 YSLEER. The V end lost 4 bases, the J end lost 5 bases, and 11 bases lay between the germline ends. The CDR3 bases are TGCGCCAGCAGCCGAAAGGGGGAGACTGAAGCTTTCTTT. Its protein product is CASSRKGETEAFF.

This chain connects TRBV7-8 to TRBJ2-1; D might be TRBD1 or TRBD2, each matching 6 bases. V was shortened by 1 base and J by 9 bases, with 13 bases between the two germline ends. CDR1 and CDR2 from the germline V gene are SGHVS and FQNEAQ. The CDR3 length is 14 residues. The CDR3 region is CASSLGGARGEQFF. Written as DNA, the CDR3 is TGTGCCAGCAGCTTAGGGGGGGCCCGGGGTGAGCAGTTCTTC.

The chain is built from TRBV20-1 and TRBJ2-5; a weak D match, TRBD1 (6 bases). This CDR3 contains 12 residues. V gave up 5 bases and J gave up 1 base, with 8 bases separating them. Germline loops: CDR1 DFQATT, CDR2 SNEGSKA (reference sequence). The CDR3 is CSAWDTQETQYF. In DNA, the CDR3 is TGCAGTGCTTGGGACACCCAAGAGACCCAGTACTTC.

Ten or more counts support this clonotype. The genes are TRBV5-1 and TRBJ1-1, with D perhaps TRBD1 (5 bases). In germline, CDR1 is SGHRS, CDR2 YFSETQ. This CDR3 spans 14 amino acids. V lost 5 bases and J 4 bases, leaving 15 bases between the germline ends. CDR3 loop: CASSYAPQGTEAFF. The CDR3 DNA reads as TGCGCCAGCAGTTATGCACCCCAGGGCACTGAAGCTTTCTTT.

The CDR3 spells CASRSPGQTPGGELFF. The CDR3 nucleotides are TGTGCCAGCCGGAGTCCGGGACAGACTCCGGGCGGGGAGCTGTTTTTT. The gene calls are TRBV6-2 or TRBV6-3 and TRBJ2-2, with TRBD1 matching 7 bases. V shed 8 bases and J 7 bases; nucleotides not matched to a gene: 16. Germline V lookup: CDR1 MNHEY, CDR2 SVGEGT. The CDR3 has 16 residues.

This chain uses TRBV5-1 with TRBJ2-1; 12 bases are shared with TRBD1. The CDR3 covers 15 residues. Per germline, CDR1 SGHRS and CDR2 YFSETQ. The trim removed 0 bases at V and 8 bases at J, leaving 3 bases unmatched. The CDR3 protein is CASSLEGQGAHEQFF. In DNA form, the CDR3 reads TGCGCCAGCAGCTTGGAGGGACAGGGGGCCCATGAGCAGTTCTTC.

This clonotype was observed a few times. V and J are TRBV12-3 or TRBV12-4 and TRBJ1-5; the D gene is possibly TRBD1 (6 bases). V was trimmed by 6 bases and J by 2 bases, leaving 11 bases between them. This CDR3 spans 14 amino acids. DNA for the CDR3: TGTGCCAGCAGCCACCGACAGGGCAATCAGCCCCAGCATTTT. Its protein product is CASSHRQGNQPQHF.

V gene TRBV20-1 combines with J gene TRBJ2-5; TRBD2 agrees at 8 bases. The V and J ends lost 5 bases and 0 bases, in that order; junction bases with no gene match: 8. The germline V gene encodes CDR1 DFQATT and CDR2 SNEGSKA (reference sequence). The CDR3 has 15 residues. CDR3 amino acids: CSAPRASGYQETQYF. As DNA, the CDR3 is TGCAGTGCTCCAAGGGCTAGCGGGTACCAAGAGACCCAGTACTTC.

This clonotype was counted a few times. The chain recombines TRBV5-4 with TRBJ2-2, with D unclear. Germline-derived CDR1 and CDR2 are SGHNT and YYREEE (reference sequence). V was cut by 1 base and J by 5 bases, with 12 bases left in between. The CDR3 length is 15 residues. Written as DNA, the CDR3 is TGTGCCAGCAGCTTGAAATCAGTCGCTACCGGGGAGCTGTTTTTT. Translation: CASSLKSVATGELFF.

This clonotype was seen ten or more times. This sequence joins TRBV7-2 and TRBJ2-2, with D possibly being TRBD2 (6 bases). Germline values: CDR1 SGHTA, CDR2 FQGNSA. The CDR3 spans 15 residues. V was clipped by 4 bases and J by 4 bases, with 13 bases between them. The CDR3 reads CASSSGRVGTGELFF. The CDR3 bases are TGTGCCAGCAGCTCCGGGAGAGTCGGCACCGGGGAGCTGTTTTTT.

The CDR3 DNA reads as TGTGCCAGCAGTGAATCGGGTAGCGGAGGCTACGAGCAGTACTTC. This translates into CASSESGSGGYEQYF. The V and J genes are TRBV25-1 and TRBJ2-7, with D maybe TRBD2 (6 bases). CDR3 length: 15 residues. The V end lost 1 base, the J end lost 3 bases, and 13 bases lay between the germline ends. The germline CDR1 and CDR2 sequences are MGHDK and SYGVNS.

This clonotype was recorded a few times. The V and J genes are TRBV6-2 or TRBV6-3 and TRBJ2-7, with D tentatively TRBD2 (5 bases). V was shortened by 5 bases and J by 4 bases, with 9 bases between the two germline ends. Germline CDR1 and CDR2: MNHEY and SVGEGT. The length of the CDR3 is 12 residues. The CDR3 loop is CASSRKRYEQYF. DNA for the CDR3: TGTGCCAGCAGTCGTAAGCGGTACGAGCAGTACTTC.

The chain employs TRBV7-2 and TRBJ2-7; no clear D. The germline V gene has CDR1 SGHTA and CDR2 FQGNSA. This CDR3 has 13 residues. The ends were cut back, 1 base at V and 0 bases at J, with 4 bases in the middle. The CDR3, as DNA: TGTGCCAGCAGCTTAGAGGTCTCCTACGAGCAGTACTTC. It codes for CASSLEVSYEQYF. The full variable domain, in which reference TRBV7-2 and TRBJ2-7 provide the parts outside the CDR3, is GAGVSQSPSNKVTEKGKDVELRCDPISGHTALYWYRQSLGQGLEFLIYFQGNSAPDKSGLPSDRFSAERTGGSVSTLTIQRTQQEDSAVYLCASSLEVSYEQYFGPGTRLTVT.

The chain has TRBV5-8 and TRBJ1-1, with D unresolved. The CDR3 has 14 amino acids. V shed 4 bases and J shed 6 bases, with 16 bases lying between them. Germline V gives CDR1 SGHTS, CDR2 YDEGEE. The DNA for the CDR3 is TGTGCCAGCAGCCGCAACCGGGATATCGCTGAAGCTTTCTTT. This translates into CASSRNRDIAEAFF.

This clonotype was seen a handful of times. The rearrangement joins TRBV20-1 to TRBJ2-7, with D tentatively TRBD1 (6 bases). The CDR3 covers 16 residues. Trimming removed 1 base from V and 2 bases from J, with 18 bases in between. Germline CDR1 is DFQATT and CDR2 is SNEGSKA (reference sequence). CDR3 sequence: CSARVLGGGNTYEQYF. The CDR3, as DNA: TGCAGTGCTAGAGTTCTAGGGGGTGGTAACACCTACGAGCAGTACTTC.

The genes are TRBV5-5 and TRBJ1-1; the D is unclear. The CDR3 spans 13 residues. Germline V gene lookup returns CDR1 SGHKS and CDR2 YYEKEE (reference sequence). V lost 1 base and J lost 3, with 7 bases in between. The CDR3 region is CASSLLLDTEAFF. CDR3 nucleotides: TGTGCCAGCAGCTTGCTACTGGACACTGAAGCTTTCTTT. Together with reference TRBV5-5 and TRBJ1-1, the CDR3 gives the full variable domain: DAGVTQSPTHLIKTRGQQVTLRCSPISGHKSVSWYQQVLGQGPQFIFQYYEKEERGRGNFPDRFSARQFPNYSSELNVNALLLGDSALYLCASSLLLDTEAFFGQGTRLTVV.

The chain carries TRBV2 and TRBJ2-1, with 7 nucleotides matching TRBD2. Unmatched junction bases numbered 15, after V lost 6 bases and J lost 4 bases. CDR1 is SNHLY and CDR2 is FYNNEI in the germline V gene. The CDR3 runs to 17 residues. In DNA, the CDR3 is TGTGCCAGCAGCCCGGGGGGAGGTTCGGGGGGATACAATGAGCAGTTCTTC. Translation gives CASSPGGGSGGYNEQFF.

A few counts support this clonotype. The J gene is TRBJ2-2, the V gene TRBV7-6; D is unresolved. V was trimmed by 0 bases and J by 7 bases, leaving 3 bases between them. Germline CDR1 reads SGHVS; CDR2 reads FNYEAQ. This CDR3 comprises 12 residues. CDR3 bases: TGTGCCAGCAGCTTAGCGTTCGGGGAGCTGTTTTTT. This gives the protein CASSLAFGELFF.

Only a few counts were recorded for this clonotype. The chain employs TRBV7-2 and TRBJ2-5, with TRBD1 identical over 8 bases. Germline trimming cut 1 base from V and 6 bases from J; bases unmatched to any gene: 7. This CDR3 comprises 15 residues. In germline, CDR1 is SGHTA, CDR2 FQGNSA. CDR3 nucleotides: TGTGCCAGCAGCTTAGGCAGCAGGGGGCAACAGACCCAGTACTTC. Protein: CASSLGSRGQQTQYF. The variable domain in full, completed from reference TRBV7-2 and TRBJ2-5, reads GAGVSQSPSNKVTEKGKDVELRCDPISGHTALYWYRQSLGQGLEFLIYFQGNSAPDKSGLPSDRFSAERTGGSVSTLTIQRTQQEDSAVYLCASSLGSRGQQTQYFGPGTRLLVL.

The J gene is TRBJ1-1, the V gene TRBV20-1; D possibly corresponds to TRBD1 (5 bases). The CDR3 is 15 amino acids. Deletions cut 3 bases from V and 1 base from J, with 15 bases between. The germline V gene has CDR1 DFQATT and CDR2 SNEGSKA (reference sequence). This chain's CDR3 is CSASGGEGWNTEAFF. In DNA, the CDR3 is TGCAGTGCTAGCGGGGGGGAGGGATGGAACACTGAAGCTTTCTTT.

V is TRBV5-1 and J is TRBJ2-3; no reliable D call. Deletions cut 2 bases from V and 4 bases from J, with 14 bases between. The germline V gene encodes CDR1 SGHRS and CDR2 YFSETQ. The CDR3 has 15 residues. CDR3 protein: CASSFGPPPSDTQYF. The CDR3 DNA sequence: TGCGCCAGCAGCTTTGGACCTCCACCTTCAGATACGCAGTATTTT.

This clonotype was found many times. The chain uses TRBV6-5 and TRBJ2-4, with D maybe TRBD1 (5 bases). The germline CDR1 and CDR2 sequences are MNHEY and SVGAGI. V lost 2 bases, J lost 0 bases, and 11 bases lay in between. The CDR3 spans 16 residues. For the CDR3, the DNA is TGTGCCAGCAGTTACGCCTTTAGGGGAGCCAAAAACATTCAGTACTTC. Its translation: CASSYAFRGAKNIQYF.

The sample holds a few counts of this clonotype. This chain joins TRBV10-3 and TRBJ2-7; D not certain. The CDR3 runs to 11 residues. V was clipped by 4 bases and J by 4 bases, with 5 bases between them. Germline CDR1 reads ENHRY; CDR2 reads SYGVKD. CDR3 DNA: TGTGCCATCAGTGGCGGATACGAGCAGTACTTC. It is translated as CAISGGYEQYF.